Below, 32 T cell receptor beta chains from the same sample are listed, as sequenced in a study of blood T cell repertoires in COVID-19 (TCRdb year 2020). Libraries were built with the immunoSEQ multiplex PCR assay. Here the immuneACCESS table is served through TCRdb, limited to in-frame sequences with V and J called. Missing clones are a known gap in these copies; in checked studies unresolved V genes cover under half, and the rest lacks a known reason. Present in this sample are approximately 150,000 clones, around 80% of which were seen just once. The ten largest clones capture about 19% of the sample. Sequenced sample: peripheral blood. The receptors were sampled from an elderly woman with acute or convalescent COVID-19.

This rearrangement joins TRBV15 to TRBJ1-2, with D possibly TRBD1 on 5 matching bases. V lost 5 bases and J 1 base, leaving 11 bases between the germline ends. Germline V CDR1 and CDR2: LNHNV, YYDKDF (reference sequence). This CDR3 region has 14 residues. DNA of the CDR3: TGTGCCACCAGCTACAGGCCATTTAACTATGGCTACACCTTC. The encoded protein is CATSYRPFNYGYTF. The entire variable domain, with the rest obtained from reference TRBV15 and TRBJ1-2, is as follows: DAMVIQNPRYQVTQFGKPVTLSCSQTLNHNVMYWYQQKSSQAPKLLFHYYDKDFNNEADTPDNFQSRRPNTSFCFLDIRSPGLGDTAMYLCATSYRPFNYGYTFGSGTRLTVV.

This clone was seen once. The genes are TRBV7-3 and TRBJ2-5, with D possibly being TRBD2 (6 bases). Per germline, CDR1 SGHTA and CDR2 FQGTGA. The CDR3 contains 13 residues. Trimming took 4 bases from V and 1 from J, leaving 7 bases between them. The DNA for the CDR3 is TGTGCCAGCAGCTCGGGACTCCAAGAGACCCAGTACTTC. It yields the protein CASSSGLQETQYF.

This chain joins TRBV9 and TRBJ2-1; D not resolved. Germline CDR1 reads SGDLS; CDR2 reads YYNGEE. Trimming shortened V by 4 bases and J by 5 bases, and 7 bases separated the two germline ends. There are 12 residues in the CDR3. The CDR3 coding sequence is TGTGCCAGCAGCCGACAAGACAATGAGCAGTTCTTC. As protein: CASSRQDNEQFF. Looking up the rest from reference TRBV9 and TRBJ2-1 gives the full variable domain: DSGVTQTPKHLITATGQRVTLRCSPRSGDLSVYWYQQSLDQGLQFLIQYYNGEERAKGNILERFSAQQFPDLHSELNLSSLELGDSALYFCASSRQDNEQFFGPGTRLTVL.

The gene calls are TRBV3-1 (or the pseudogene TRBV3-2) and TRBJ2-7; 7 bases map to TRBD1. V was pared by 5 bases and J by 1 base, with 5 bases of the junction left unmatched. The CDR3 contains 14 residues. Germline CDR1 reads LGHDT; CDR2 reads YNNKEL (reference sequence). CDR3 sequence: CASSNRGSSYEQYF. CDR3 nucleotides: TGTGCCAGCAGCAACAGGGGTTCATCCTACGAGCAGTACTTC.

This chain joins TRBV12-5 and TRBJ2-1; the match to TRBD2 covers 10 bases. In germline, CDR1 is LGHNT, CDR2 FRNRAP. The CDR3 spans 16 residues. With 3 bases clipped from V and 5 bases from J, the junction kept 7 bases outside the gene matches. The CDR3 region is CASGFTAGGPNNEQFF. The DNA for the CDR3 is TGTGCTAGTGGTTTCACAGCGGGGGGGCCCAACAATGAGCAGTTCTTC.

The rearrangement links TRBV19 to TRBJ2-2; D unclear. CDR1 is LNHDA, CDR2 SQIVND, per germline (reference sequence). Trimming removed 6 bases at V and 3 bases at J, with 5 bases between. This CDR3 spans 12 amino acids. The CDR3 is CASSQYTGELFF. The CDR3 region has the DNA TGTGCCAGTAGCCAGTACACCGGGGAGCTGTTTTTT. Together with reference TRBV19 and TRBJ2-2, the CDR3 gives the full variable domain: DGGITQSPKYLFRKEGQNVTLSCEQNLNHDAMYWYRQDPGQGLRLIYYSQIVNDFQKGDIAEGYSVSREKKESFPLTVTSAQKNPTAFYLCASSQYTGELFFGEGSRLTVL.

On this clone: At one of its ends the junction is not consistent with the germline gene, which may arise from a read error. V gene TRBV7-2 combines with J gene TRBJ1-1; perhaps TRBD1 as D (6 bases). Germline V gene lookup returns CDR1 SGHTA and CDR2 FQGNSA. CDR3 length: 14 amino acids. This CDR3 reads CASSLRTVKTEAFF. Here the CDR3 DNA reads TGTGCCAGCAGCCTAAGGACAGTGAAGACTGAAGCTTTCTTT.

V is TRBV5-1 and J is TRBJ1-1; 7 nucleotides match TRBD1. V trimming: 1 base; J trimming: 4 bases; junction bases outside the gene matches: 4. Germline CDR1 reads SGHRS; CDR2 reads YFSETQ. CDR3 length: 14 residues. The CDR3, as DNA: TGCGCCAGCAGCTTGTGGGCAGGGGGCACTGAAGCTTTCTTT. Protein sequence: CASSLWAGGTEAFF.

The gene calls are TRBV18 and TRBJ1-5; 8 positions match TRBD1. CDR1 KGHSH and CDR2 LQKENI come from the germline V gene. This CDR3 has 14 residues. Germline trimming cut 4 bases from V and 4 bases from J; bases unmatched to any gene: 3. CDR3 region: CASSRTGSNQPQHF. DNA of the CDR3: TGTGCCAGCTCACGGACAGGGAGTAATCAGCCCCAGCATTTT.

The V call is TRBV11-2, the J call TRBJ2-5; no definite D call. The CDR3 runs 13 residues. Trimming removed 0 bases from V and 5 bases from J, with 7 bases in between. Germline CDR1 and CDR2: SGHAT and FQNNGV. For the CDR3, the DNA is TGTGCCAGCAGCTTAGAACTAACTGAGACCCAGTACTTC. It codes for CASSLELTETQYF.

V usage is TRBV30 and J usage is TRBJ1-4; 10 bases agree with TRBD1. V lost 4 bases, J lost 6 bases, and 5 bases stayed unmatched. Germline V gene sequence: CDR1 GTSNPN, CDR2 SVGIG (reference sequence). The CDR3 is 14 residues long. CDR3: CAWTAGTGDEKLFF. The CDR3 DNA is TGTGCCTGGACGGCCGGGACAGGGGATGAAAAACTGTTTTTT.

The chain has TRBV6-2 or TRBV6-3 and TRBJ1-5; 7 bases fit TRBD1. V dropped 0 bases and J dropped 9; count of bases not matched to a gene: 8. The CDR3 extends over 15 amino acids. Germline V lookup: CDR1 MNHEY, CDR2 SVGEGT. CDR3: CASSYSRTGQTPQHF. CDR3 coding DNA: TGTGCCAGCAGTTACTCACGGACAGGCCAAACGCCCCAGCATTTT.

The chain has TRBV6-6 and TRBJ2-7, with 7 bases that match TRBD2. The trim removed 2 bases at V and 1 base at J, leaving 5 bases unmatched. Germline V gene lookup returns CDR1 MNHNY and CDR2 SVGAGI (reference sequence). The CDR3 totals 15 residues. In nucleotides, the CDR3 is TGTGCCAGCAGTTACCCTGACGGGAGGTCCTACGAGCAGTACTTC. Translation gives CASSYPDGRSYEQYF.

This rearrangement joins TRBV6-4 to TRBJ2-5; D unclear. Trimming cost V 9 bases and J 4 bases, with 12 bases left between them. The germline V gene encodes CDR1 MRHNA and CDR2 SNTAGT. The CDR3 is 12 residues long. The DNA of the CDR3 is TGTGCCAGGTCCCGGTACGGAGAGACCCAGTACTTC. Protein: CARSRYGETQYF.

The chain employs TRBV2 and TRBJ1-5, with 7 positions matching TRBD1. CDR1 is SNHLY, CDR2 FYNNEI, per germline. Trimming cost V 8 bases and J 5 bases; bases outside gene matches: 6. The CDR3 sequence is 13 residues long. DNA for the CDR3: TGTGCCAGCGCAGGGACAGAGGATCAGCCCCAGCATTTT. Translation gives CASAGTEDQPQHF.

This clone was picked up a small number of times. Other DNA sequences in this sample translate to the same CDR3. In nucleotides, the CDR3 is TGCGCCAGCAGCCAGGCGGCGAACACCGGGGAGCTGTTTTTT. Amino acid sequence: CASSQAANTGELFF. The chain employs TRBV4-3 and TRBJ2-2; D not resolved. Germline V CDR1 and CDR2: LGHNA, YSLEER. Trimming took off 3 bases at V and 0 bases at J, with 5 bases between the two ends. This CDR3 is built from 14 residues.

The chain's CDR3 is CASSQDLSGSGNTIYF. The CDR3 DNA follows: TGCGCCAGCAGCCAAGACCTTTCGGGCTCTGGAAACACCATATATTTT. The chain is built from TRBV4-3 and TRBJ1-3; no clear D. Deletions cut 0 bases from V and 0 bases from J, with 9 bases between. Looked up from germline, CDR1 is LGHNA and CDR2 is YSLEER. The CDR3 is 16 amino acids.

As for this clone: The sample contains more than one DNA sequence encoding this CDR3. This chain connects TRBV15 to TRBJ1-5, with a tentative D call TRBD1 (5 bases). Germline values: CDR1 LNHNV, CDR2 YYDKDF (reference sequence). There are 14 residues in the CDR3. Trimming left V 0 bases short and J 4 bases short, with 7 bases between. The chain's CDR3 is CATSRDRGNQPQHF. For the CDR3, the DNA is TGTGCCACCAGCAGAGATAGGGGAAATCAGCCCCAGCATTTT.

The sample holds one count of this clone. A junction boundary mismatches the germline segment, possibly from a read error. This chain uses TRBV6-1 with TRBJ2-1, with D perhaps TRBD2 (6 bases). This CDR3 is 12 amino acids long. Per the germline V gene, CDR1 is MNHNS and CDR2 is SASEGT. The CDR3 here is CASSEQGLERFF. As DNA, the CDR3 is TGTGCCAGCAGTGAACAGGGACTTGAGCGGTTCTTC.

This chain links TRBV9 with TRBJ1-5, with 9 nucleotides matching TRBD1. CDR3 length equals 16 residues. Unmatched junction bases numbered 16, after V lost 10 bases and J lost 5 bases. The germline gives CDR1 SGDLS, CDR2 YYNGEE. CDR3: CAVPGTGYVIDQPQHF. The DNA of the CDR3 is TGTGCCGTACCCGGGACAGGGTATGTTATAGATCAGCCCCAGCATTTT.

The chain is built from TRBV5-6 and TRBJ1-4; 8 bases align to TRBD1. The CDR3 loop spans 15 amino acids. The trim removed 3 bases at V and 7 bases at J, leaving 8 bases unmatched. Germline V gene sequence: CDR1 SGHDT, CDR2 YYEEEE. The CDR3 reads CASSSRTGWGEKLFF. In nucleotides, the CDR3 is TGTGCCAGCAGCTCGCGGACAGGGTGGGGTGAAAAACTGTTTTTT.

The CDR3 DNA reads as TGTGCCAGCTCACCTAAGGAGAGGGCTGGCTACACCTTC. Translation gives CASSPKERAGYTF. The rearrangement links TRBV18 to TRBJ1-2; unclear D gene. The CDR3 spans 13 residues. The ends were cut back, 3 bases at V and 7 bases at J, with 12 bases in the middle. Germline CDR1 and CDR2: KGHSH and LQKENI.

The genes are TRBV6-5 and TRBJ2-7, with TRBD2 matching 8 bases. The CDR3 runs to 15 residues. Looked up from germline, CDR1 is MNHEY and CDR2 is SVGAGI. J was trimmed by 4 bases and V by 2 bases; bases with no gene match: 7. In nucleotides, the CDR3 is TGTGCCAGCAGTTACGAAGTAGCGGGGATTTACGAGCAGTACTTC. This gives the protein CASSYEVAGIYEQYF.

The chain has TRBV24-1 and TRBJ2-3; D is uncertain. This CDR3 is built from 14 residues. Germline V CDR1 and CDR2: KGHDR, SFDVKD. Trimming took 2 bases from V and 1 from J, leaving 6 bases between them. The CDR3 DNA reads TGTGCCACCAGTGATTCTGGCCGCACAGATACGCAGTATTTT. This gives the protein CATSDSGRTDTQYF.

V is TRBV18 and J is TRBJ2-1; 8 positions agree with TRBD1. The germline V gene encodes CDR1 KGHSH and CDR2 LQKENI. V gave up 1 base and J gave up 8 bases; unmatched junction bases: 16. The CDR3 consists of 18 residues. CDR3: CASSPLVIGQGARDEQFF. The CDR3 coding sequence is TGTGCCAGCTCACCACTTGTTATTGGGCAGGGGGCGCGGGATGAGCAGTTCTTC. Based on the CDR3 plus reference TRBV18 and TRBJ2-1, the full variable domain is NAGVMQNPRHLVRRRGQEARLRCSPMKGHSHVYWYRQLPEEGLKFMVYLQKENIIDESGMPKERFSAEFPKEGPSILRIQQVVRGDSAAYFCASSPLVIGQGARDEQFFGPGTRLTVL.

J is TRBJ2-1 and V is TRBV5-1, with D possibly matching TRBD1 (6 bases). The V and J ends lost 3 bases and 1 base respectively, with 11 bases between them. This CDR3 comprises 15 residues. In germline, CDR1 is SGHRS, CDR2 YFSETQ. The CDR3 bases are TGCGCCAGCAGCTCAGGGGACGGGTCCTACAATGAGCAGTTCTTC. It codes for CASSSGDGSYNEQFF.

This clone was detected a few times. V usage is TRBV3-1 (or the pseudogene TRBV3-2) and J usage is TRBJ1-6; a possible D gene is TRBD1 (6 bases). V lost 1 base and J lost 10, with 8 bases in between. The CDR3 length is 13 residues. CDR1 LGHDT and CDR2 YNNKEL come from the germline V gene (reference sequence). Here the CDR3 DNA reads TGTGCCAGCAGCCAAGGGACAGCGTCACCCCTCCACTTT. Translated, it gives CASSQGTASPLHF.

The chain carries TRBV28 and TRBJ2-1; 9 nucleotides align to TRBD1. The CDR3 is 15 amino acids. Germline V gene sequence: CDR1 MDHEN, CDR2 SYDVKM. With V trimmed by 7 bases and J by 6 bases, 10 bases remained unmatched. The CDR3 here is CASTAWGQGSNEQFF. The CDR3 DNA follows: TGTGCCAGCACCGCTTGGGGACAGGGAAGCAATGAGCAGTTCTTC.

This sequence joins TRBV28 and TRBJ1-2, with 7 bases aligning to TRBD1. Germline CDR1 reads MDHEN; CDR2 reads SYDVKM. V lost 7 bases to trimming and J lost 2 bases; unmatched junction nucleotides: 10. The length of the CDR3 is 15 residues. CDR3 in DNA: TGTGCCAGCAAGAGAACAGGGGCAGCAAACTATGGCTACACCTTC. Its translation: CASKRTGAANYGYTF.

The gene calls are TRBV9 and TRBJ1-3; no definite D call. The CDR3 spans 16 residues. Germline V gene sequence: CDR1 SGDLS, CDR2 YYNGEE. Trimming took off 0 bases at V and 2 bases at J, with 12 bases between the two ends. In DNA form, the CDR3 reads TGTGCCAGCAGCGTAGGGGTGGCGGATGCTGGAAACACCATATATTTT. Protein sequence: CASSVGVADAGNTIYF. The variable domain in full, with the rest retrieved from reference TRBV9 and TRBJ1-3, is DSGVTQTPKHLITATGQRVTLRCSPRSGDLSVYWYQQSLDQGLQFLIQYYNGEERAKGNILERFSAQQFPDLHSELNLSSLELGDSALYFCASSVGVADAGNTIYFGEGSWLTVV.

This clone was seen once. The chain couples TRBV5-8 to TRBJ1-6, with 8 bases that match TRBD1. The CDR3 is 15 amino acids. V was clipped by 4 bases and J by 6 bases; unmatched bases: 6. Germline V gene lookup returns CDR1 SGHTS and CDR2 YDEGEE. The CDR3 loop is CASSPGQGGNSPLHF. The DNA for the CDR3 is TGTGCCAGCAGCCCCGGACAGGGTGGTAATTCACCCCTCCACTTT.

The chain is built from TRBV18 and TRBJ1-2; no reliable D call. Germline V CDR1 and CDR2: KGHSH, LQKENI. V was trimmed by 2 bases and J by 2 bases, leaving 18 bases between them. The CDR3 extends over 17 amino acids. CDR3 sequence (DNA): TGTGCCAGCTCACCATCCCTGTTGGAGCGGAAAAACTATGGCTACACCTTC. It is translated as CASSPSLLERKNYGYTF. Complete variable domain (other parts from reference TRBV18 and TRBJ1-2): NAGVMQNPRHLVRRRGQEARLRCSPMKGHSHVYWYRQLPEEGLKFMVYLQKENIIDESGMPKERFSAEFPKEGPSILRIQQVVRGDSAAYFCASSPSLLERKNYGYTFGSGTRLTVV.